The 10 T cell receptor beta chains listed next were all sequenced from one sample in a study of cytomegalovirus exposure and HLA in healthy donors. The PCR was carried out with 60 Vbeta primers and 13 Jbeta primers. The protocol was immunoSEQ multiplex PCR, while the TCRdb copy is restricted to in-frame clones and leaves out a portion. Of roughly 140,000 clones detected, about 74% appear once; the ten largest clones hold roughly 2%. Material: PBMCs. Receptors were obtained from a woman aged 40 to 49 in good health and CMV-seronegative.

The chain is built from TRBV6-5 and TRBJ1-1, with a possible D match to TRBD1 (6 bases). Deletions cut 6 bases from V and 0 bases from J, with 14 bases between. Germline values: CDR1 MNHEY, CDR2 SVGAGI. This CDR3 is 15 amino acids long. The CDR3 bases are TGTGCCAGCAGCCTACAGGGCTCCATGAACACTGAAGCTTTCTTT. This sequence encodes CASSLQGSMNTEAFF.

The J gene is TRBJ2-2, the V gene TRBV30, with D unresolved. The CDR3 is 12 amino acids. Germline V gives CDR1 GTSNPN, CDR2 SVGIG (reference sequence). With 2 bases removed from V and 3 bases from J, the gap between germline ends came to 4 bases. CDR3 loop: CAWSLHTGELFF. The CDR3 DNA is TGTGCCTGGAGTCTTCACACCGGGGAGCTGTTTTTT.

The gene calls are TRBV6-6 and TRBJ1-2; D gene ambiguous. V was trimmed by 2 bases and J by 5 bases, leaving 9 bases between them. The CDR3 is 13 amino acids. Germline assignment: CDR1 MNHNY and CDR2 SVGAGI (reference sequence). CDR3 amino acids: CASSYLGSYGYTF. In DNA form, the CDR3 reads TGTGCCAGCAGTTACCTCGGTTCTTATGGCTACACCTTC.

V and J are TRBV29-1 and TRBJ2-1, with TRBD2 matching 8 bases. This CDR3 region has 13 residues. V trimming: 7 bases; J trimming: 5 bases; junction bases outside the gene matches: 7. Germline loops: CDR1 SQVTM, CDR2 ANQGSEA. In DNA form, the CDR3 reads TGCAGCGCCGGGTTGGGACTAGACAATGAGCAGTTCTTC. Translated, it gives CSAGLGLDNEQFF.

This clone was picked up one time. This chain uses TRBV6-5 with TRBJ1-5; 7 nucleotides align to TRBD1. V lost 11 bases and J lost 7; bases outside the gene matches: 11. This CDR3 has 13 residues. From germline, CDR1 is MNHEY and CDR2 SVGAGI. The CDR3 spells CAACDRASQPQHF. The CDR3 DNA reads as TGTGCCGCGTGTGACAGGGCCTCCCAGCCCCAGCATTTT.

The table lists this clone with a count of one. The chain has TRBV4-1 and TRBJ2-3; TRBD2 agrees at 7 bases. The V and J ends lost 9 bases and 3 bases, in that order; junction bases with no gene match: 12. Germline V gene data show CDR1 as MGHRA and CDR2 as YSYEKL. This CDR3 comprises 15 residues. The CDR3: CASGRGGVSTDTQYF. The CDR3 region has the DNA TGCGCCAGTGGGAGGGGCGGGGTCTCGACAGATACGCAGTATTTT.

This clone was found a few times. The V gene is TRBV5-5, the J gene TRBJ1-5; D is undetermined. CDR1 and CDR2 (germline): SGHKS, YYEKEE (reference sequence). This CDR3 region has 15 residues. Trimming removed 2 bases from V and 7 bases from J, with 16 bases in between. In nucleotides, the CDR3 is TGTGCCAGCAGCTTTTTTCCCAGGTCGGAACAGCCCCAGCATTTT. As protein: CASSFFPRSEQPQHF.

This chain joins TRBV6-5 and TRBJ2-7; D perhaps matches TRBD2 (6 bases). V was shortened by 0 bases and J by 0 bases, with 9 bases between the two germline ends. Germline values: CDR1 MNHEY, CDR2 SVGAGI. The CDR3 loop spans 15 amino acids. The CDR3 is CASSYSSGFSYEQYF. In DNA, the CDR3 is TGTGCCAGCAGTTACTCGAGCGGGTTCTCCTACGAGCAGTACTTC.

The CDR3 DNA reads as TGTGCCAGCAGTTTACCGAGAGAAGGAGTTAACTATGGCTACACCTTC. Its protein is CASSLPREGVNYGYTF. The chain carries TRBV6-6 and TRBJ1-2; D ambiguous. The CDR3 loop spans 16 amino acids. The germline CDR1 and CDR2 sequences are MNHNY and SVGAGI (reference sequence). Trimming shortened V by 4 bases and J by 1 base, and 16 bases separated the two germline ends.

The DNA of the CDR3 is TGCGCCAGCAGCCCGTCTTCCGGGACTCACTATGGCTACACCTTC. Amino acids: CASSPSSGTHYGYTF. V gene TRBV4-1 combines with J gene TRBJ1-2; a weak D match, TRBD1 (5 bases). The CDR3 length is 15 residues. Trimming removed 4 bases at V and 3 bases at J, with 15 bases between. Germline CDR1 is MGHRA and CDR2 is YSYEKL.